This passage covers 12 T cell receptor beta chains from one sample sequenced in a study of blood T cells in healthy people across ages. A sample-barcoded 5' primer and a J-beta primer mix were used in a second PCR of roughly 6 to 11 cycles. TCRdb called the 5' RACE reads again in MiXCR, with one record for every CDR3 protein. Among about 2 million distinct CDR3 sequences, around 50% were seen once, and the ten largest hold 2% to 2.5%. The sequenced material came from blood. All receptors come from a woman between 40 and 50 years old in good health.

The chain combines TRBV9 with TRBJ1-6, with D possibly matching TRBD1 (6 bases). In germline, CDR1 is SGDLS, CDR2 YYNGEE. CDR3 length equals 15 residues. V shed 0 bases and J shed 7 bases, with 11 bases lying between them. The CDR3 nucleotides read TGTGCCAGCAGCGTAGAAGGGGGATTGAATTCACCCCTCCACTTT. Translation gives CASSVEGGLNSPLHF.

V gene TRBV20-1 combines with J gene TRBJ2-1; 7 nucleotides align to TRBD2. The CDR3 consists of 14 residues. CDR1 is DFQATT, CDR2 SNEGSKA, per germline (reference sequence). J was trimmed by 5 bases and V by 5 bases; bases with no gene match: 9. CDR3 amino acids: CSARAAGRNNEQFF. Written as DNA, the CDR3 is TGCAGTGCTCGAGCGGCCGGGAGGAACAATGAGCAGTTCTTC.

The rearrangement uses TRBV5-1 and TRBJ2-1, with a possible D match to TRBD2 (7 bases). The V end lost 5 bases, the J end lost 7 bases, and 16 bases lay between the germline ends. CDR1 is SGHRS and CDR2 is YFSETQ in the germline V gene. The CDR3 is 14 residues long. The CDR3 DNA reads as TGCGCCAGCAGAATCGGGGGGCCCCTTAATGAGCAGTTCTTC. It yields the protein CASRIGGPLNEQFF.

The CDR3 sequence: CASSEGSMKTQYF. In DNA, the CDR3 is TGCGCCAGCAGTGAGGGGAGCATGAAGACCCAGTACTTC. This chain joins TRBV10-1 and TRBJ2-7; D perhaps matches TRBD2 (5 bases). The DNA end lines up better with TRBJ2-5; the J call may be wrong. CDR1 and CDR2 (germline): WNHNN, SYGVQD (reference sequence). This CDR3 spans 13 amino acids.

This clonotype was counted only a few times. V is TRBV28 and J is TRBJ2-4; D gene uncertain. The germline V gene has CDR1 MDHEN and CDR2 SYDVKM. The CDR3 covers 12 residues. The V gene lost 4 bases and the J gene lost 6 bases, with 7 bases spanning the gap. For the CDR3, the DNA is TGTGCCAGCAGTTCCGGATTAAACATTCAGTACTTC. Its protein is CASSSGLNIQYF. Complete variable domain (other parts from reference TRBV28 and TRBJ2-4): DVKVTQSSRYLVKRTGEKVFLECVQDMDHENMFWYRQDPGLGLRLIYFSYDVKMKEKGDIPEGYSVSREKKERFSLILESASTNQTSMYLCASSSGLNIQYFGAGTRLSVL.

The chain employs TRBV7-2 and TRBJ2-5; D unclear. The germline CDR1 and CDR2 sequences are SGHTA and FQGNSA. Trimming shortened V by 10 bases and J by 3 bases, and 15 bases separated the two germline ends. The CDR3 totals 13 residues. The CDR3: CATSTTVKETQYF. CDR3 DNA: TGTGCCACCTCGACGACGGTTAAAGAGACCCAGTACTTC.

J is TRBJ2-6 and V is TRBV27; 7 nucleotides align to TRBD2. The germline gives CDR1 MNHEY, CDR2 SMNVEV (reference sequence). V was pared by 4 bases and J by 1 base, with 4 bases of the junction left unmatched. The CDR3 runs 16 residues. In DNA, the CDR3 is TGTGCCAGCAGTTCTTTGGGGGGGTCTGGGGCCAACGTCCTGACTTTC. The encoded protein is CASSSLGGSGANVLTF.

The sample holds one count of this clonotype. The chain recombines TRBV20-1 with TRBJ1-1, with a possible D match to TRBD1 (6 bases). The CDR3 extends over 13 amino acids. Germline CDR1 is DFQATT and CDR2 is SNEGSKA (reference sequence). V was clipped by 0 bases and J by 5 bases, with 10 bases between them. The CDR3 is CSAREGARTEAFF. CDR3 nucleotides: TGCAGTGCTAGAGAGGGGGCAAGGACTGAAGCTTTCTTT.

The genes are TRBV21-1 and TRBJ2-3; the table calls TRBD1, which could not be checked here. TRBV21-1 is reported as a pseudogene. The CDR3 has 21 amino acids. This chain's CDR3 is CASTPLQPGPPPAARTDTQYF. For the CDR3, the DNA is TGTGCCAGCACCCCTTTGCAGCCGGGTCCCCCCCCAGCGGCGAGGACAGATACGCAGTATTTT.

V gene TRBV7-9 combines with J gene TRBJ2-5, with D possibly TRBD1 on 6 matching bases. V dropped 4 bases and J dropped 11 bases, with 14 bases sitting between them. The CDR3 is 12 residues long. In germline, CDR1 is SEHNR, CDR2 FQNEAQ (reference sequence). This chain's CDR3 is CASSWPGQMQYF. The CDR3 DNA sequence: TGTGCCAGCAGCTGGCCTGGACAGATGCAGTACTTC.

The rearrangement uses TRBV10-3 and TRBJ2-4; D gene unclear. The CDR3 extends over 14 amino acids. V was clipped by 3 bases and J by 0 bases, with 6 bases between them. CDR1 is ENHRY and CDR2 is SYGVKD in the germline V gene. As DNA, the CDR3 is TGTGCCATCAGTGATCAGCTAGCCAAAAACATTCAGTACTTC. This codes for CAISDQLAKNIQYF.

The J gene is TRBJ2-4, the V gene TRBV6-5, with 7 bases aligning to TRBD1. The closer fit of TRBJ2-5 to the DNA end suggests the J call may be wrong. This CDR3 has 13 amino acids. CDR1 and CDR2 (germline): MNHEY, SVGAGI. In DNA, the CDR3 is TGTGCCAGCAGTGGGACAGCCAGGGAGACCCAGTACTTC. This encodes CASSGTARETQYF.